Below, one T cell receptor beta chain is given with its context. The antigen is undetermined. Germline V gene sequence: CDR1 SNHLY, CDR2 FYNNEI. This CDR3 is 15 amino acids long. V lost 3 bases, J lost 4 bases, and 13 bases lay in between. These data originate in a study of memory CD4+ T cells and cytomegalovirus serostatus. For the study at large: Of the healthy Belgian adults, several were CMV seropositive and 24 seronegative. Study outcomes and limitations: Suggested: most of the CMV-linked TCR signature lies in CD4+ memory cells.

Data came from immunoSEQ multiplex PCR; TCRdb stores just in-frame clones and leaves some out. The profile shows more than 35,000 clones, around 80% of them singletons. Single viable CD3+CD4+CD8-CD45RO+ cells were sorted as the memory CD4+ T cells. Serostatus was set by detecting CMV pp150, pp28, p38, p52 IgG. Total CD4+ T cells were enriched by CD4 positive selection. The source of this sequence is an adult in good health and CMV-seropositive. The rearrangement uses TRBV2 and TRBJ1-5, with a possible D match to TRBD1 (6 bases). The sequencing input was memory CD4+ T cells from blood. The CDR3 loop is CASSEGASRNQPQHF. In DNA form, the CDR3 reads TGTGCCAGCAGTGAGGGGGCCTCTCGGAATCAGCCCCAGCATTTT.